This T cell receptor (beta chain) was found in a study of post-analysis software for immune sequencing data. Findings and caveats of the study: Controls significantly exceeded multiple sclerosis patients in normalized Chao1 diversity. By F measure, samples from a shared preparation batch strongly co-clustered. Among 5 or 6 TRBV segments more frequent in patients than controls were TRBV5-6, TRBV5-1 and TRBV20-1.

TCR beta cDNA libraries had unique molecular identifiers. MiXCR was run by TCRdb on the PCR reads, yielding one entry per CDR3 protein. The table includes about 820,000 distinct CDR3 sequences, approximately 50% detected once. With respect to this clonotype: No antigen is known for it.

There are 16 residues in the CDR3. CDR1 is SGHAT and CDR2 is FQDESV in the germline V gene (reference sequence). V was shortened by 5 bases and J by 1 base, with 15 bases between the two germline ends. The chain joins TRBV11-1 to TRBJ2-1, with no clear D. The TCR was taken from a girl under 18 with multiple sclerosis. The sequencing sample was made of blood. The CDR3 protein is CASSPGVRLSYNEQFF. CDR3 coding DNA: TGTGCCAGCAGCCCAGGTGTGAGGTTGTCCTACAATGAGCAGTTCTTC. The variable domain in full, completed from reference TRBV11-1 and TRBJ2-1, reads EAEVAQSPRYKITEKSQAVAFWCDPISGHATLYWYRQILGQGPELLVQFQDESVVDDSQLPKDRFSAERLKGVDSTLKIQPAELGDSAMYLCASSPGVRLSYNEQFFGPGTRLTVL.